This entry lists 9 T cell receptor beta chains sequenced from one sample in a study of blood T cell repertoires in COVID-19. Some clones are missing from TCRdb's copy, which holds only in-frame ones; the method was immunoSEQ multiplex PCR. The sample yields about 34,000 clones, approximately 80% seen once. The specimen was peripheral blood. The receptors were gathered from a human donor in a cohort sampled during active COVID-19.

The chain employs TRBV2 and TRBJ2-3; 9 nucleotides line up with TRBD2. J gave up 4 bases and V 6 bases, and 11 bases lay outside the gene matches. Germline CDR1 SNHLY, CDR2 FYNNEI. The CDR3 is made up of 16 amino acids. CDR3 sequence reads: CASRWSPLAGSDTQYF. CDR3 nucleotide sequence: TGTGCCAGCAGGTGGTCCCCGCTAGCGGGGTCAGATACGCAGTATTTT.

The chain uses TRBV5-1 and TRBJ2-3, with D maybe TRBD2 (6 bases). Trimming took 4 bases from V and 3 from J, leaving 18 bases between them. The germline V gene has CDR1 SGHRS and CDR2 YFSETQ. This CDR3 is built from 16 residues. The CDR3, as DNA: TGCGCCAGCAGCCTACCACGACTAGGTGTAACAGATACGCAGTATTTT. This translates into CASSLPRLGVTDTQYF.

V usage is TRBV28 and J usage is TRBJ2-7, with a weak D call TRBD2 (6 bases). Germline loops: CDR1 MDHEN, CDR2 SYDVKM. The CDR3 has 15 residues. V was clipped by 5 bases and J by 6 bases, with 20 bases between them. CDR3 protein: CASSPRRGGGVEQYF. The DNA for the CDR3 is TGTGCCAGCAGTCCCCGGAGGGGCGGAGGAGTCGAGCAGTACTTC. Combining the CDR3 with reference TRBV28 and TRBJ2-7 gives the whole variable domain DVKVTQSSRYLVKRTGEKVFLECVQDMDHENMFWYRQDPGLGLRLIYFSYDVKMKEKGDIPEGYSVSREKKERFSLILESASTNQTSMYLCASSPRRGGGVEQYFGPGTRLTVT.

The chain employs TRBV28 and TRBJ2-3, with 7 bases lining up with TRBD2. The CDR3 is made up of 15 amino acids. Germline CDR1 MDHEN, CDR2 SYDVKM. The V gene end was trimmed by 4 bases and the J gene end by 2 bases; junction bases not matched to a gene: 6. The CDR3 is CASSSPGLHTDTQYF. In DNA, the CDR3 is TGTGCCAGCAGTTCCCCGGGACTACACACAGATACGCAGTATTTT.

The chain couples TRBV5-1 to TRBJ2-5, with 8 bases matching TRBD1. V dropped 0 bases and J dropped 4; count of bases not matched to a gene: 8. This CDR3 has 16 residues. Germline V CDR1 and CDR2: SGHRS, YFSETQ. CDR3 in amino acids: CASSLADRGFRETQYF. The CDR3 nucleotides read TGCGCCAGCAGCTTGGCCGACAGGGGATTTCGAGAGACCCAGTACTTC.

The chain has TRBV3-1 (or the pseudogene TRBV3-2) and TRBJ2-7; 8 nucleotides align to TRBD1. The V and J ends lost 1 base and 3 bases, in that order; junction bases with no gene match: 5. CDR3 length: 15 amino acids. CDR1 and CDR2 from the germline V gene are LGHDT and YNNKEL (reference sequence). CDR3 nucleotides: TGTGCCAGCAGCCAAGGCATGGGACAGGTCTACGAGCAGTACTTC. Its protein product is CASSQGMGQVYEQYF.

V usage is TRBV6-2 or TRBV6-3 and J usage is TRBJ1-3, with D uncertain. Per the germline V gene, CDR1 is MNHEY and CDR2 is SVGEGT. V was cut by 6 bases and J by 0 bases, with 12 bases left in between. CDR3 length: 15 residues. The chain's CDR3 is CASSVGSSSGNTIYF. The CDR3 DNA follows: TGTGCCAGCAGCGTCGGCTCTAGCTCTGGAAACACCATATATTTT.

The chain carries TRBV6-7 and TRBJ1-1; D is uncertain. TRBV6-7 falls under the ORF class, with uncertain function. This CDR3 is built from 20 residues. V lost 0 bases and J lost 0, with 23 bases in between. The CDR3 sequence: CASSYSEAGGKKIMNTEAFF. The CDR3 DNA reads TGTGCCAGCAGTTACTCGGAAGCGGGCGGGAAGAAAATCATGAACACTGAAGCTTTCTTT.

The gene calls are TRBV21-1 and TRBJ2-7; the table's D call TRBD2 went unverified against the DNA. TRBV21-1 is designated a pseudogene. This CDR3 region has 17 residues. Written as DNA, the CDR3 is TGTGCCAGCAGCAAAGTCAAAGTCGGAGGGAAAGCCTACGAGCAGTACTTC. Translation gives CASSKVKVGGKAYEQYF.